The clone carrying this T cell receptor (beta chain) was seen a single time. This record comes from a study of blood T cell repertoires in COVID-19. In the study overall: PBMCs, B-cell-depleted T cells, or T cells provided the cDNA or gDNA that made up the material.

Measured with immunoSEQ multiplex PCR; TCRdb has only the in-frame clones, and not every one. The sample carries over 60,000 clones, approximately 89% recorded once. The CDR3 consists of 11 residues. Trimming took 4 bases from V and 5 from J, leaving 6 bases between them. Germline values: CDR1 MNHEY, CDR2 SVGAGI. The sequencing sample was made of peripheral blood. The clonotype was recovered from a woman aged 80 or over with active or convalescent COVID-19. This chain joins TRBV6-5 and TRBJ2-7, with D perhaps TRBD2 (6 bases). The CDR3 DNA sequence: TGTGCCAGCAGTTGGGGGGACGAGCAGTACTTC. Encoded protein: CASSWGDEQYF.